The clone carrying this T cell receptor (beta chain) was seen more than once but under ten times. Its specificity is not known. The data belong to a study of T-cell memory formation after mild COVID-19. Study background: TCR clusters largely stayed donor specific.

Germline V lookup: CDR1 SQVTM, CDR2 ANQGSEA. The V gene lost 4 bases and the J gene lost 8 bases, with 17 bases spanning the gap. CDR3 length equals 13 residues. Study-level points and caveats: CD4+ bias marked clones expanding day 15 to 37, unlike balanced contracting clones. Largely, contracting CD4+ clones fell within CM and EM, and contracting CD8+ clones within EMRA.

The authors produced TCR alpha and TCR beta cDNA libraries with sample barcodes and UMIs by 5'RACE using constant-segment primers. A single record per CDR3 protein comes from TCRdb applying MiXCR to the 5' RACE reads. Of 130,000 to 150,000 distinct CDR3 sequences in the sample, over 15% are singletons; the top ten hold over 2%. The sample was PBMCs or a T cell subset sorted from them (not recorded which). The rearrangement joins TRBV29-1 to TRBJ1-2; no clear D gene. The source of this sequence is an adult woman who had mild COVID-19 (a few samples of this study predate the infection). Cell type and time point are not known. CDR3 sequence: CSVVWAAGSGYTF. The CDR3, as DNA: TGCAGCGTTGTTTGGGCAGCCGGTTCAGGCTACACCTTC.